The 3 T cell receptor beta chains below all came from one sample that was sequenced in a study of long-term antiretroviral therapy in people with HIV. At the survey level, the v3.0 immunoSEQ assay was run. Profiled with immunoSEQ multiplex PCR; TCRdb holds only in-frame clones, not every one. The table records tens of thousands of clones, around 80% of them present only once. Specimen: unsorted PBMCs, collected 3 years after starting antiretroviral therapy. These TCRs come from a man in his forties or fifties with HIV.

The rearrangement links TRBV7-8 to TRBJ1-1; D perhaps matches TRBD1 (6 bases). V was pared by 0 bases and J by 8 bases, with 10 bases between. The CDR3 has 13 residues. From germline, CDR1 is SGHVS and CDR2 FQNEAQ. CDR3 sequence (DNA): TGTGCCAGCAGCTTAGCGGAGGGGGTCGAAGCTTTCTTT. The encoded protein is CASSLAEGVEAFF.

The CDR3, as DNA: TGTGCCAGCAGTTCCCCCGGTGGTAGCGGCTACAATGAGCAGTTCTTC. Protein product: CASSSPGGSGYNEQFF. J is TRBJ2-1 and V is TRBV28, with D possibly matching TRBD2 (6 bases). The V and J ends lost 4 bases and 3 bases respectively, with 16 bases between them. The CDR3 loop spans 16 amino acids. CDR1 is MDHEN and CDR2 is SYDVKM in the germline V gene.

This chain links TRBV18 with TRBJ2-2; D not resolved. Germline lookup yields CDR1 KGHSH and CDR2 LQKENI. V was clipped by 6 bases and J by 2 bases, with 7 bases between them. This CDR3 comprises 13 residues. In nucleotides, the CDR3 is TGTGCCAGCTCGACCGATAACACCGGGGAGCTGTTTTTT. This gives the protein CASSTDNTGELFF. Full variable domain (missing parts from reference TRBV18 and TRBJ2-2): NAGVMQNPRHLVRRRGQEARLRCSPMKGHSHVYWYRQLPEEGLKFMVYLQKENIIDESGMPKERFSAEFPKEGPSILRIQQVVRGDSAAYFCASSTDNTGELFFGEGSRLTVL.